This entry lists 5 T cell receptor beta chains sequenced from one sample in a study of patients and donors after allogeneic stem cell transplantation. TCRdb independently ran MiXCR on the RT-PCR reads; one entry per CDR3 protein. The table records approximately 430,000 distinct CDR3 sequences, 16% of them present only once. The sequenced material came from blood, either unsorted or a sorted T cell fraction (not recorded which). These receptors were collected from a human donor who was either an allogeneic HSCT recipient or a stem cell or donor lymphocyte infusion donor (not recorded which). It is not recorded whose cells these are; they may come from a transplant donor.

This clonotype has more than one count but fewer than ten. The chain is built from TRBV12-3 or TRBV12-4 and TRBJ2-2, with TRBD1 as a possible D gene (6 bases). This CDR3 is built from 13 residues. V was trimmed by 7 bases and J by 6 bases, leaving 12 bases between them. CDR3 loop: CASKIGGPGELFF. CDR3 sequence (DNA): TGTGCCAGCAAAATAGGGGGTCCCGGGGAGCTGTTTTTT.

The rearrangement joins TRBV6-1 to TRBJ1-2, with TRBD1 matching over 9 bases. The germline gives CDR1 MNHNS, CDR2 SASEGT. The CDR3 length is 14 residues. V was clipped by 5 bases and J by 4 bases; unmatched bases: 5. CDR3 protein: CASSRGTGFYGYTF. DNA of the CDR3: TGTGCCAGCAGTCGCGGGACAGGGTTCTATGGCTACACCTTC.

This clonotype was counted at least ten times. This CDR3 reads CAWGPGSFSDTQYF. The CDR3 region has the DNA TGTGCCTGGGGACCGGGATCATTCTCGGATACGCAGTATTTT. The J gene is TRBJ2-3, the V gene TRBV30; D possibly corresponds to TRBD2 (5 bases). This CDR3 has 14 amino acids. V lost 5 bases and J 6 bases, leaving 18 bases between the germline ends. Looked up from germline, CDR1 is GTSNPN and CDR2 is SVGIG (reference sequence).

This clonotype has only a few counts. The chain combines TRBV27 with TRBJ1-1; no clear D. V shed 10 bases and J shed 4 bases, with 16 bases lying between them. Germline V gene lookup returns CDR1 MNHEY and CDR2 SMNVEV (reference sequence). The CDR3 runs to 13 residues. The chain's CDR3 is CAKLDRQATEAFF. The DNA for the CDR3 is TGTGCCAAGTTAGACCGGCAGGCCACTGAAGCTTTCTTT.

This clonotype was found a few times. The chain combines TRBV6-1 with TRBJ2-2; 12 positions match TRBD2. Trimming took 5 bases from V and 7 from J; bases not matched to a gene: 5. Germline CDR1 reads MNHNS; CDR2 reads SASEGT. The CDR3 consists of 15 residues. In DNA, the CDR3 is TGTGCCAGCAGTCGGACTAGCGGGATTAGCGGGGAGCTGTTTTTT. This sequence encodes CASSRTSGISGELFF.